A selection of T cell receptor beta chains follows, all from one sample in a study of metastatic and nonmetastatic thyroid tumors. TCRdb reanalyzed the PCR reads via MiXCR. The table records 30,000 to 45,000 clones, approximately 51% of them present only once. The source material was tumor tissue. Receptor source: a male donor with papillary thyroid cancer or a benign thyroid nodule (not recorded which). Some clones in this sample may be carry-over from other donors' samples. Both conserved end residues are trimmed from each CDR3. Fields, in order: clone size, V gene, J gene, CDR3 protein. Clone size is not always given. Where it is, it says once, few, many or a class for expanded clones.

clone size: -
V gene: TRBV19
J gene: TRBJ2-7
CDR3 protein: ASSRGMDPTTYEQY

clone size: once
V gene: TRBV20-1
J gene: TRBJ1-2
CDR3 protein: SAQRTTGNYGYT

clone size: -
V gene: TRBV20-1
J gene: TRBJ1-2
CDR3 protein: SAAVGGFYGYT

clone size: -
V gene: TRBV12-3/TRBV12-4
J gene: TRBJ2-5
CDR3 protein: ASSPGTLKTQY

clone size: -
V gene: TRBV7-2
J gene: TRBJ2-1
CDR3 protein: ASSLVRAGEQF

clone size: once
V gene: TRBV5-1
J gene: TRBJ1-3
CDR3 protein: ASSLAGTEGNTIY

clone size: -
V gene: TRBV16
J gene: TRBJ1-5
CDR3 protein: ASSQAVGGNQPQH

clone size: few
V gene: TRBV27
J gene: TRBJ2-7
CDR3 protein: ASSTLAGVSYEQY

clone size: -
V gene: TRBV27
J gene: TRBJ2-1
CDR3 protein: ASSRRDSSSYNEQF

clone size: -
V gene: TRBV5-1
J gene: TRBJ2-7
CDR3 protein: ASSMGAGGGYSYEQY

clone size: -
V gene: TRBV6-1
J gene: TRBJ2-2
CDR3 protein: ASRPRGTGELF

clone size: medium-sized
V gene: TRBV7-3
J gene: TRBJ2-7
CDR3 protein: ASSLSRDNYEQY

clone size: once
V gene: TRBV18
J gene: TRBJ2-7
CDR3 protein: ASSRGTGEGEQY

clone size: -
V gene: TRBV11-2
J gene: TRBJ2-3
CDR3 protein: ASSPLAGVDVDTQY

clone size: few
V gene: TRBV28
J gene: TRBJ2-7
CDR3 protein: ASSSPQGYEQY

clone size: few
V gene: TRBV28
J gene: TRBJ2-3
CDR3 protein: ASRHGLAGVGTDTQY

clone size: -
V gene: TRBV5-1
J gene: TRBJ2-2
CDR3 protein: ASHLDGTANTGELF

clone size: few
V gene: TRBV25-1
J gene: TRBJ2-1
CDR3 protein: ASSEYFSEQF

clone size: -
V gene: TRBV18
J gene: TRBJ2-3
CDR3 protein: ASLTAPAGRTSTDTQY

clone size: few
V gene: TRBV30
J gene: TRBJ1-5
CDR3 protein: AWSPGGPQPQH

clone size: few
V gene: TRBV19
J gene: TRBJ1-5
CDR3 protein: ASSMAGHSNQPQH

clone size: few
V gene: TRBV6-1
J gene: TRBJ2-7
CDR3 protein: ASSEEDSSSYEQY

clone size: -
V gene: TRBV25-1
J gene: TRBJ2-1
CDR3 protein: ASADPSSYNEQF

clone size: once
V gene: TRBV2
J gene: TRBJ2-1
CDR3 protein: AREEWDSLSEQF

clone size: -
V gene: TRBV15
J gene: TRBJ2-1
CDR3 protein: ATSRVAGEEQF

clone size: -
V gene: TRBV11-1
J gene: TRBJ2-6
CDR3 protein: ASSPLESGANVLT

clone size: -
V gene: TRBV9
J gene: TRBJ1-5
CDR3 protein: ASSVVRDRDQPQH

clone size: -
V gene: TRBV3-1
J gene: TRBJ1-6
CDR3 protein: ASSRGVGDSPLH

clone size: -
V gene: TRBV5-1
J gene: TRBJ2-2
CDR3 protein: ASRPGLANTGELF

clone size: few
V gene: TRBV6-2/TRBV6-3
J gene: TRBJ2-3
CDR3 protein: ASSPPYRGVTQY